These 5 T cell receptor beta chains were all obtained from the same sample, sequenced in a study of T cells after yellow fever vaccination (dated by TCRdb to the late 2010s). What the treatment or condition label conveys for this sample: live attenuated yellow fever vaccine strain. The library was built by means of 5' RACE. Sequencing took place on an Illumina NovaSeq 6000. TCRdb trimmed the raw reads at Q25, called clones with MiXCR and kept productive beta chains. A single entry per CDR3 protein holds the most common genes and DNA from its merged rows. This sample comprises under 200,000 distinct CDR3 sequences, approximately 10% of them detected only once. The top ten clones comprise 36% of the sample. The source material was CD8+ T cells sorted from PBMCs, sampled 15 days after the yellow fever booster vaccination. These receptors originate from a man aged 18 to 30 who received the YFV17D yellow fever vaccine.

This clonotype was recorded a few times. The chain recombines TRBV20-1 with TRBJ1-1; perhaps TRBD1 as D (6 bases). This CDR3 contains 14 residues. Germline V gene data show CDR1 as DFQATT and CDR2 as SNEGSKA (reference sequence). Trimming took 2 bases from V and 2 from J, leaving 12 bases between them. The CDR3 sequence: CSARPMTGNTEAFF. The CDR3 region has the DNA TGCAGTGCTAGACCTATGACAGGAAACACTGAAGCTTTCTTT.

This clonotype turned up a few times. The rearrangement uses TRBV7-6 and TRBJ1-6, with D perhaps TRBD1 (6 bases). The CDR3 has 14 residues. The V end was cut by 5 bases, the J end by 10 bases, with 15 bases between. Germline values: CDR1 SGHVS, CDR2 FNYEAQ. The CDR3, as DNA: TGTGCCAGCAGCCCCGCGGCAGGGGAGTCACCCCTCCACTTT. Encoded protein: CASSPAAGESPLHF.

This clonotype was counted only a few times. V and J are TRBV19 and TRBJ1-1; D unclear. V was pared by 5 bases and J by 3 bases, with 7 bases between. Germline lookup yields CDR1 LNHDA and CDR2 SQIVND (reference sequence). The CDR3 length is 12 residues. This chain's CDR3 is CASSEGYTEAFF. In DNA, the CDR3 is TGTGCCAGTAGTGAGGGATACACTGAAGCTTTCTTT.

This clonotype came up a few times. The J gene is TRBJ2-3, the V gene TRBV28; 11 positions agree with TRBD2. Germline values: CDR1 MDHEN, CDR2 SYDVKM. There are 19 residues in the CDR3. The ends lost 2 bases at V and 1 base at J; junction bases unmatched: 11. This CDR3 reads CASSLLAGGHPMRTDTQYF. CDR3 bases: TGTGCCAGCAGTTTACTAGCGGGGGGACATCCCATGCGCACAGATACGCAGTATTTT.

There are a few counts of this clonotype. The chain carries TRBV6-6 and TRBJ1-4, with TRBD1 as a possible D gene (6 bases). The CDR3 consists of 14 residues. V lost 7 bases and J 4 bases, leaving 13 bases between the germline ends. Germline V gene sequence: CDR1 MNHNY, CDR2 SVGAGI (reference sequence). In DNA form, the CDR3 reads TGTGCCAGCAATTCAGGGGCAGTTAATGAAAAACTGTTTTTT. Encoded protein: CASNSGAVNEKLFF.